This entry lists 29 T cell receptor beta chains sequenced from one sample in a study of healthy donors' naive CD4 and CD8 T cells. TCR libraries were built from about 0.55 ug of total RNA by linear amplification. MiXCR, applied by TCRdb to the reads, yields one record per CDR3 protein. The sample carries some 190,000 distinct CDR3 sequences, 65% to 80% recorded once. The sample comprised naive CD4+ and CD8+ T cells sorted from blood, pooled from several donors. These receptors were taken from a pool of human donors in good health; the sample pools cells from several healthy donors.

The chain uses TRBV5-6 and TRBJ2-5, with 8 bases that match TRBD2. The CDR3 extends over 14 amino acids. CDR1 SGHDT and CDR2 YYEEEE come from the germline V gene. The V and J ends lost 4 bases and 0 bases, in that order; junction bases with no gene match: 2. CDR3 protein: CASSPGGYQETQYF. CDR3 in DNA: TGTGCCAGCAGCCCGGGAGGGTACCAAGAGACCCAGTACTTC.

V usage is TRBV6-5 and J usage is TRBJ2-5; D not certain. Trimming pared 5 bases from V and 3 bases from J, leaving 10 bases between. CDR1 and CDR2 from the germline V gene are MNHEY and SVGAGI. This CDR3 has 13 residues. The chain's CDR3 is CASSPTWEETQYF. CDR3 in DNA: TGTGCCAGCAGTCCCACCTGGGAAGAGACCCAGTACTTC.

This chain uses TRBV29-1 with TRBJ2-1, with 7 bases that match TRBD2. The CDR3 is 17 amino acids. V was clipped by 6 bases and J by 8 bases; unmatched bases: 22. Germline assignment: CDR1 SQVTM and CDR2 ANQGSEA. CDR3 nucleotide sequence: TGCAGCGTCCTGCCTGTCACGCGGGAGCCGGGCGGGGATGAGCAGTTCTTC. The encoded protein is CSVLPVTREPGGDEQFF.

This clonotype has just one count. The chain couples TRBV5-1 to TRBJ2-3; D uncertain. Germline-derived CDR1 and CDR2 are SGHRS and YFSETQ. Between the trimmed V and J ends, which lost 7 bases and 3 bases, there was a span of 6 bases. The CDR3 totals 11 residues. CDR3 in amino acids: CASRRTDTQYF. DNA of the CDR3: TGCGCCAGCCGACGGACAGATACGCAGTATTTT.

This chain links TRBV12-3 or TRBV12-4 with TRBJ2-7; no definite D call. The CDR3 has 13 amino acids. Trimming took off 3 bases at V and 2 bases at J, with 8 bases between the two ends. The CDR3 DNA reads TGTGCCAGCAGTTTGACGGACGCCTACGAGCAGTACTTC. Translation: CASSLTDAYEQYF.

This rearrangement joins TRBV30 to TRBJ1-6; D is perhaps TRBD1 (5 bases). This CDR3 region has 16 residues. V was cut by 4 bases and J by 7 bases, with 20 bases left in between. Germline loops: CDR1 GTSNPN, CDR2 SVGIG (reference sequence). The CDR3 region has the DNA TGTGCCTGGAATCTTGCAGTAGGACATTCGAATTCACCCCTCCACTTT. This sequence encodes CAWNLAVGHSNSPLHF.

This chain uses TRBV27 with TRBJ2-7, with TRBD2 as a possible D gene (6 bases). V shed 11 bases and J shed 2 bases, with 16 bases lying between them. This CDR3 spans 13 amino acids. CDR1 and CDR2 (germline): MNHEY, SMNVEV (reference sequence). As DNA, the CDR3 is TGTGCCGGAGGGCACGACAGCCCCTACGAGCAGTACTTC. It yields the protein CAGGHDSPYEQYF.

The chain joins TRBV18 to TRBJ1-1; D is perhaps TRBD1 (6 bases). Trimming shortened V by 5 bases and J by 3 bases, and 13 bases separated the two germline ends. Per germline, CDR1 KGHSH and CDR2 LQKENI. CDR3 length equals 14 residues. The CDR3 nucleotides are TGTGCCAGCTCATGGCCAGGGGATTACACTGAAGCTTTCTTT. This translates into CASSWPGDYTEAFF.

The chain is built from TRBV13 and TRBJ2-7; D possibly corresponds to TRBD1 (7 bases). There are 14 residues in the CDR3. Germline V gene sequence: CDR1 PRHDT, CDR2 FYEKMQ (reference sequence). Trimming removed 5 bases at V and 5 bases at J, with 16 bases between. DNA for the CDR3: TGTGCCAGCAGCCCGGAGGGGGCGCCGAACGAGCAGTACTTC. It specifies CASSPEGAPNEQYF.

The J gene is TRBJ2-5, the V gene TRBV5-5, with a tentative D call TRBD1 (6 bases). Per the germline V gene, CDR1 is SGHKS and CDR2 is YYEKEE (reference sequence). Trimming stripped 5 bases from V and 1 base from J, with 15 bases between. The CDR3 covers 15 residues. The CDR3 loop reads CASRLHRDTQETQYF. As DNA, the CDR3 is TGTGCCAGCAGGCTGCACCGGGACACCCAAGAGACCCAGTACTTC.

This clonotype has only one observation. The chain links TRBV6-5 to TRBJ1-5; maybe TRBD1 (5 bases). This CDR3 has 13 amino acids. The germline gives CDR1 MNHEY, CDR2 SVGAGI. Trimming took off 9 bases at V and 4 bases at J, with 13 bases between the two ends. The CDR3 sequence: CASATGRNQPQHF. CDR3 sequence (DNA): TGTGCCAGTGCGACGGGGCGTAATCAGCCCCAGCATTTT.

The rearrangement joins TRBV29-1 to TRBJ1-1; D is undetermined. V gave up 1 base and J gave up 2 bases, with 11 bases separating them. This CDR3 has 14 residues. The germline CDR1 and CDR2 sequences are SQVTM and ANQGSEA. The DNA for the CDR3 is TGCAGCGTTGAAGTTCGAGGGTACAACACTGAAGCTTTCTTT. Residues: CSVEVRGYNTEAFF.

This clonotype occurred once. The CDR3 nucleotides read TGTGCCAGTAGCCCGGTAGGGCGAGAGAACACTGAAGCTTTCTTT. Its protein product is CASSPVGRENTEAFF. The chain couples TRBV19 to TRBJ1-1; no clear D gene. The V and J ends lost 6 bases and 1 base respectively, with 15 bases between them. Germline lookup yields CDR1 LNHDA and CDR2 SQIVND (reference sequence). CDR3 length: 15 amino acids. The variable domain in full, completed from reference TRBV19 and TRBJ1-1, reads DGGITQSPKYLFRKEGQNVTLSCEQNLNHDAMYWYRQDPGQGLRLIYYSQIVNDFQKGDIAEGYSVSREKKESFPLTVTSAQKNPTAFYLCASSPVGRENTEAFFGQGTRLTVV.

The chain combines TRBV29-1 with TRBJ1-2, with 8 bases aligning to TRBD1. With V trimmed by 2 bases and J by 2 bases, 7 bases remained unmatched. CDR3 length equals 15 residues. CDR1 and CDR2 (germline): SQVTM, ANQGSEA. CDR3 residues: CSVENFRDRNYGYTF. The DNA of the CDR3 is TGCAGCGTTGAAAATTTCCGGGACAGGAACTATGGCTACACCTTC.

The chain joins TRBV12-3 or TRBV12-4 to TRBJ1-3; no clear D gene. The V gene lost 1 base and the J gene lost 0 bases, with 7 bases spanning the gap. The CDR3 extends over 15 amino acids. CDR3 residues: CASSLGPNSGNTIYF. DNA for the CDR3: TGTGCCAGCAGTTTAGGGCCGAACTCTGGAAACACCATATATTTT.

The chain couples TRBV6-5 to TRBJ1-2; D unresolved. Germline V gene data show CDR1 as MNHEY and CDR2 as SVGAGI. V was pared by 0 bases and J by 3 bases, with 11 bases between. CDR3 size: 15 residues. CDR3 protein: CASSYSLVADYGYTF. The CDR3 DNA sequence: TGTGCCAGCAGTTACTCGTTGGTGGCAGACTATGGCTACACCTTC.

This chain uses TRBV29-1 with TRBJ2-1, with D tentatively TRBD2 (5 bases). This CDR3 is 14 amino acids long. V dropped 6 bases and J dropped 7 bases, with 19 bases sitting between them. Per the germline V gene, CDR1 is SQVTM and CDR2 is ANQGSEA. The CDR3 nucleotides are TGCAGCGTCCAGAGGGCTAGTCCCAGTAATGAGCAGTTCTTC. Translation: CSVQRASPSNEQFF.

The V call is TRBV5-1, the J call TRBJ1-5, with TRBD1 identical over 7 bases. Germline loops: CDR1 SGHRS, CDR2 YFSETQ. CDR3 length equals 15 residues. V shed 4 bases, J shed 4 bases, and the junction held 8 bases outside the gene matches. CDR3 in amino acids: CASSTEGQQNQPQHF. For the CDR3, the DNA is TGCGCCAGCAGCACCGAGGGACAGCAAAATCAGCCCCAGCATTTT.

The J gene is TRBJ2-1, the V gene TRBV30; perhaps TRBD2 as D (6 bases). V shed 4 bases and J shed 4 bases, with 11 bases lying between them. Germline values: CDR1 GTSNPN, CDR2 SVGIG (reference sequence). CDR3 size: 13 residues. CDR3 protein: CAWTSASYNEQFF. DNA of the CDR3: TGTGCCTGGACTAGCGCCTCTTACAATGAGCAGTTCTTC.

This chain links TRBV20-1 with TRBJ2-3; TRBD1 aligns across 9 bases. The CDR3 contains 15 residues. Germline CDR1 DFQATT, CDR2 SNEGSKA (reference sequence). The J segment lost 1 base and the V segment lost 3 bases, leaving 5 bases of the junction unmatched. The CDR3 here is CSARDRGTGTDTQYF. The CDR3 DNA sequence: TGCAGTGCTAGGGACAGGGGCACCGGCACAGATACGCAGTATTTT.

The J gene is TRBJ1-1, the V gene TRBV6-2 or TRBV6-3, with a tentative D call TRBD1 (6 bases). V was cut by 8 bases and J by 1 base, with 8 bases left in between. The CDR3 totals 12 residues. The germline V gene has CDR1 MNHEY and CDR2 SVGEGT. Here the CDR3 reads CASGQTNTEAFF. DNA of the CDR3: TGTGCCAGCGGACAGACGAACACTGAAGCTTTCTTT.

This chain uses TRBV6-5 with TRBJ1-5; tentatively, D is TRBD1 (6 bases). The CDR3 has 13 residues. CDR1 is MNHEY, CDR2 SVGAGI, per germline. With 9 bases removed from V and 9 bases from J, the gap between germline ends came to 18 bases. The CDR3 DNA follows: TGTGCCAGTAAACAGGGATGGGGAAGGCCCCAGCATTTT. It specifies CASKQGWGRPQHF.

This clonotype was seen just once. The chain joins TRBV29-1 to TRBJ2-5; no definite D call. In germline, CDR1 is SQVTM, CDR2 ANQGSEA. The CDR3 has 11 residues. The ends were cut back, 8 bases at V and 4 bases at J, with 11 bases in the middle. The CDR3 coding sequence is TGCAGCACTCCAGTCGGAGAGACCCAGTACTTC. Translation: CSTPVGETQYF.

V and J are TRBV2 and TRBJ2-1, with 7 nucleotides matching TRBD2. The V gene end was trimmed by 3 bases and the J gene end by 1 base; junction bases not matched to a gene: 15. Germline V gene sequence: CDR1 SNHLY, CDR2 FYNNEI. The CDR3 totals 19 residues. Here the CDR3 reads CASSDYAGAVVGSYNEQFF. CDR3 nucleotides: TGTGCCAGCAGTGACTACGCGGGAGCGGTTGTGGGGTCCTACAATGAGCAGTTCTTC. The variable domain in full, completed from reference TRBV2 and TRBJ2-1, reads EPEVTQTPSHQVTQMGQEVILRCVPISNHLYFYWYRQILGQKVEFLVSFYNNEISEKSEIFDDQFSVERPDGSNFTLKIRSTKLEDSAMYFCASSDYAGAVVGSYNEQFFGPGTRLTVL.

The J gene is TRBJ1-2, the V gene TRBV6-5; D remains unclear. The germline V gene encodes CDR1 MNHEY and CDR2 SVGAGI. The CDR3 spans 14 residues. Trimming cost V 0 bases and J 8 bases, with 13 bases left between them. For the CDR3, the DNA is TGTGCCAGCAGTTACTCGGGAGGACCCAGGGGCTACACCTTC. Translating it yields CASSYSGGPRGYTF.

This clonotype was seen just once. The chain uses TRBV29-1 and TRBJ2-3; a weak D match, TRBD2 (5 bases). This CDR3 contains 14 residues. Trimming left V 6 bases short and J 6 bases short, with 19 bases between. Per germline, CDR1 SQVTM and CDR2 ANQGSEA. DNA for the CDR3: TGCAGCGTCGAACCCCGCCTAGCCTGGGATACGCAGTATTTT. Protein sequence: CSVEPRLAWDTQYF.

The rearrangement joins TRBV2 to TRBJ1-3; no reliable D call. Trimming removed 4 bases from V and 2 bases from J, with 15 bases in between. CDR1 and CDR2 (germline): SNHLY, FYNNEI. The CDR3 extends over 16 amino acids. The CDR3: CASSAYAAAAGNTIYF. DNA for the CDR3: TGTGCCAGCAGTGCATATGCGGCGGCAGCTGGAAACACCATATATTTT.

The CDR3 DNA follows: TGTGCCAGCAGAGGCGCGCTAGCGGGAGGGAACAATGAGCAGTTCTTC. Its protein product is CASRGALAGGNNEQFF. The chain joins TRBV27 to TRBJ2-1, with TRBD2 matching over 12 bases. This CDR3 region has 16 residues. From germline, CDR1 is MNHEY and CDR2 SMNVEV (reference sequence). V gave up 6 bases and J gave up 5 bases; unmatched junction bases: 8.

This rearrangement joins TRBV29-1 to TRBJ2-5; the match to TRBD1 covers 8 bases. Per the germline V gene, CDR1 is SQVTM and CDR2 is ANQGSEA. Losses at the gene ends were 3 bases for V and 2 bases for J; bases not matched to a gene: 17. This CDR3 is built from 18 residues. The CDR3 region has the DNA TGCAGCGTTGATAACCGGGACAGGAGATCCCCTGGACAAGAGACCCAGTACTTC. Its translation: CSVDNRDRRSPGQETQYF.